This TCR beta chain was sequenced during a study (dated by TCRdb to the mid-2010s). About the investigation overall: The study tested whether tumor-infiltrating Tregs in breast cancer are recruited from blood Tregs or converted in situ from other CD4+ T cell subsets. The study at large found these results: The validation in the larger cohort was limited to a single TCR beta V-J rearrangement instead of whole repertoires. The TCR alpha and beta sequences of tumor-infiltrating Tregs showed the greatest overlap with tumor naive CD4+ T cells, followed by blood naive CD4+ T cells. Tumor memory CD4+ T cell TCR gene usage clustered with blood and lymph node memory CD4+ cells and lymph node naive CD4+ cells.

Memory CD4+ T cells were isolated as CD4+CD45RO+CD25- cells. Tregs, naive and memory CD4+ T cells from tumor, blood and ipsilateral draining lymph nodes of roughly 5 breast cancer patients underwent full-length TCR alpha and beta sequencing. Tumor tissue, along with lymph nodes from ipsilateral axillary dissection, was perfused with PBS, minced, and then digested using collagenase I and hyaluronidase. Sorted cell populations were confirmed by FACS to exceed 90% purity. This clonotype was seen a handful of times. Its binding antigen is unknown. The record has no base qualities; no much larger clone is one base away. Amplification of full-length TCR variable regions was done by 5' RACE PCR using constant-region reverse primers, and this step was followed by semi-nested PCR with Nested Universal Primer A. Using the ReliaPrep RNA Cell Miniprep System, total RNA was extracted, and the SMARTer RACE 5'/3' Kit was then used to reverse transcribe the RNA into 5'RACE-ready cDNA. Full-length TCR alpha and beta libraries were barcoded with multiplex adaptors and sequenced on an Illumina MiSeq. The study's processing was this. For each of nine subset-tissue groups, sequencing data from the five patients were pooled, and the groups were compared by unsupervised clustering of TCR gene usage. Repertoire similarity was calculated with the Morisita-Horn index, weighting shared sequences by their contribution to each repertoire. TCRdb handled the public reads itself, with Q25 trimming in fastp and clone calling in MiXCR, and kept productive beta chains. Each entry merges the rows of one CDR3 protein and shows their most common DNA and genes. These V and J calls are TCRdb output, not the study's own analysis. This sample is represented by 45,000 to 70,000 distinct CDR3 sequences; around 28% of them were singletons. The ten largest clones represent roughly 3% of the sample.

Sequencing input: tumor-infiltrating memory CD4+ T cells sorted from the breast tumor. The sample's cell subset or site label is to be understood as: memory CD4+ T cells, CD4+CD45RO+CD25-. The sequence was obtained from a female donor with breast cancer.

The DNA is as follows: TGCGCCAGCAGCTCCTGGGACAGGGGGAACACTGAAGCTTTCTTT. Its protein reads: CASSSWDRGNTEAFF. Here the chain combines TRBV5-1 and TRBJ1-1; 10 bases in the middle match TRBD1. From the cysteine through the phenylalanine, the CDR3 covers 15 amino acids. Only the CDR3 DNA stays, 45 bases, in frame from base 1. Via the germline V gene, CDR1 is SGHRS and CDR2 YFSETQ. Germline trimming amounts to 3 bases on V and 1 base on J, with 3 as the count of junction bases outside the gene matches.